Sequencing of this TCR beta chain was carried out in a study of cytomegalovirus exposure and HLA in healthy donors. Notes on the study in general: TCR beta sequences reportedly predicted the HLA-A and HLA-B alleles of most subjects accurately.

In germline, CDR1 is MDHEN, CDR2 SYDVKM. The CDR3 has 16 amino acids. V lost 3 bases, J lost 6 bases, and 9 bases stayed unmatched. Turning to this clone: Its antigen is unknown.

PCR primers comprised 60 Vbeta and 13 Jbeta primers. Data came from immunoSEQ multiplex PCR; TCRdb stores just in-frame clones and leaves some out. This table holds about 160,000 clones, over 75% found once. This TCR derives from a woman aged 25 to 39 in good health and CMV-seronegative. The sequenced sample was PBMCs. The J gene is TRBJ2-7, the V gene TRBV28, with TRBD1 matching over 12 bases. This CDR3 reads CASSFERGTGGSEQYF. CDR3 in DNA: TGTGCCAGCAGTTTTGAGCGCGGGACAGGGGGCTCCGAGCAGTACTTC. Full variable domain (outside the CDR3, taken from reference TRBV28 and TRBJ2-7): DVKVTQSSRYLVKRTGEKVFLECVQDMDHENMFWYRQDPGLGLRLIYFSYDVKMKEKGDIPEGYSVSREKKERFSLILESASTNQTSMYLCASSFERGTGGSEQYFGPGTRLTVT.